This T cell receptor beta chain was captured by sequencing in a study of beta chain features in type 1 diabetes. Study findings and constraints: Among patients, naive, central memory and Treg TCRB repertoires appeared more similar than among healthy donors. Whatever favoring of shorter templates PCR might show would apply equally to patients and controls.

Expressed TCRB transcripts were sequenced, since all the RNA that had been isolated was reverse transcribed. The data were produced by immunoSEQ multiplex PCR, yet TCRdb's version contains in-frame clones alone and is incomplete. This table holds under 450,000 clones, more than 11% found once. The CDR3 is made up of 14 amino acids. The germline gives CDR1 SEHNR, CDR2 FQNEAQ (reference sequence). V shed 5 bases, J shed 5 bases, and the junction held 5 bases outside the gene matches. To note about this clone: The antigen remains undetermined.

The TCR was taken from a man aged 25-40 years in good health. The sample taken for sequencing was naive CD4+ T cells from blood. The chain links TRBV7-9 to TRBJ1-1; 10 bases agree with TRBD1. CDR3 in amino acids: CASSAPGQGTEAFF. The CDR3 bases are TGTGCCAGCAGCGCGCCGGGACAGGGGACTGAAGCTTTCTTT.